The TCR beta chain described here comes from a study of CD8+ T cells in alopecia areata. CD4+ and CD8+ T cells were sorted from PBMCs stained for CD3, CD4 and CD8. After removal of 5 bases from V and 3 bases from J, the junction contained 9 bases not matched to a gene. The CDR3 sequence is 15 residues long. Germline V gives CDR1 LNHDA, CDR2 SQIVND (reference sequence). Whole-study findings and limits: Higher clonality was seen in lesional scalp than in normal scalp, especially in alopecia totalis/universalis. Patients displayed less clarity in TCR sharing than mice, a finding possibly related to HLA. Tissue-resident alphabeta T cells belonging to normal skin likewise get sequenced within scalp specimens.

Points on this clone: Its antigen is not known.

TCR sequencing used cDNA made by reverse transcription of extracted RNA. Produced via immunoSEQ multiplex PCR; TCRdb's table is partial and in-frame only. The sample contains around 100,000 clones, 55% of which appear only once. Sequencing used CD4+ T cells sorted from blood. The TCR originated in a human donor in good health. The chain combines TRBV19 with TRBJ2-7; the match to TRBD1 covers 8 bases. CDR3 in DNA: TGTGCCAGTAGTGACCATGACAGGGGTCGCTACGAGCAGTACTTC. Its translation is CASSDHDRGRYEQYF.